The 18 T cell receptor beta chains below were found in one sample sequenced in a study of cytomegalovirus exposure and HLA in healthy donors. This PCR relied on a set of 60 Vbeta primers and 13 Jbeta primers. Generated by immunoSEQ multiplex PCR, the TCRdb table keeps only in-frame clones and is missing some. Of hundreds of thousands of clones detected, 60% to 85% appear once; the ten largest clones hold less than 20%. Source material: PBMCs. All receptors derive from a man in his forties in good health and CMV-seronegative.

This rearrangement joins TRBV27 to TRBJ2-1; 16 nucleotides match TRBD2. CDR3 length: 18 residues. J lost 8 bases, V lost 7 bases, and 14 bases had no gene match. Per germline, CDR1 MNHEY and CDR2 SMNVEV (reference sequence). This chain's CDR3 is CASTSGLAGGSGRHEQFF. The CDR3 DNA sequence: TGTGCCAGCACCTCGGGACTAGCGGGAGGGTCAGGGCGGCATGAGCAGTTCTTC.

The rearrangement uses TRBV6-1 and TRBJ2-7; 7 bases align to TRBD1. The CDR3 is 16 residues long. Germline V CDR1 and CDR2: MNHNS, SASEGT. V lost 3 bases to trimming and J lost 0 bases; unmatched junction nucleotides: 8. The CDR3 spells CASSDVGGQHSYEQYF. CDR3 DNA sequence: TGTGCCAGCAGTGATGTTGGGGGACAGCACTCCTACGAGCAGTACTTC.

CDR3 in amino acids: CASSEGRGREQYF. Written as DNA, the CDR3 is TGTGCCAGCAGTGAGGGCAGGGGGCGAGAGCAGTACTTC. The rearrangement uses TRBV2 and TRBJ2-7; 8 bases fit TRBD1. J was trimmed by 7 bases and V by 3 bases; bases with no gene match: 5. This CDR3 has 13 residues. The germline V gene encodes CDR1 SNHLY and CDR2 FYNNEI.

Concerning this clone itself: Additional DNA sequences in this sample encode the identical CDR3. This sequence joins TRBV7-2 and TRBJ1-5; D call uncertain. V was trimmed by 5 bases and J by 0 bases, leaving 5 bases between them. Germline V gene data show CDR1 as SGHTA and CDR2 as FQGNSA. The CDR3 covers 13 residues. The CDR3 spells CASSPYSNQPQHF. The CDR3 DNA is TGTGCCAGCAGCCCCTATAGCAATCAGCCCCAGCATTTT.

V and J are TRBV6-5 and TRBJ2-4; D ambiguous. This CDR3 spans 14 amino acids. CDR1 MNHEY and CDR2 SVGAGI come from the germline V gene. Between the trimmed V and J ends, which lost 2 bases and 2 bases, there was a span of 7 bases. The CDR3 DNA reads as TGTGCCAGCAGTTACGCGCCCTCCAAAAACATTCAGTACTTC. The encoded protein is CASSYAPSKNIQYF.

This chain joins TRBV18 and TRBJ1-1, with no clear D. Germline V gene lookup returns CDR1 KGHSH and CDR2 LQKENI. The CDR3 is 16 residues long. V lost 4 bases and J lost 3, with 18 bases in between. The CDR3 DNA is TGTGCCAGCTCACTCTTTGGGGTGAGGGCTGACACTGAAGCTTTCTTT. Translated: CASSLFGVRADTEAFF.

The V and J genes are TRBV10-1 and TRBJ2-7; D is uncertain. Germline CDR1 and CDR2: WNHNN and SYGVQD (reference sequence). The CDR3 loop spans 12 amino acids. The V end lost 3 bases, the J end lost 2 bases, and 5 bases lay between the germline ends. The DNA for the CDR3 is TGCGCCAGCAGTGACAGTACCTACGAGCAGTACTTC. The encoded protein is CASSDSTYEQYF.

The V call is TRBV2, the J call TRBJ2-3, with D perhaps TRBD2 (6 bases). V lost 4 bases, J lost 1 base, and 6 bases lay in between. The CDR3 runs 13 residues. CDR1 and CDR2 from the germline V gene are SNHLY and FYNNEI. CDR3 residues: CASSGGGTDTQYF. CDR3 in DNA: TGTGCCAGCAGTGGGGGGGGCACAGATACGCAGTATTTT.

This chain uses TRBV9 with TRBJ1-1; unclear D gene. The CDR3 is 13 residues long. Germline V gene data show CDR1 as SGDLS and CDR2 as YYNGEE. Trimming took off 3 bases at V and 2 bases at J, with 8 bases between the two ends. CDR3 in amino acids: CASSDSGNTEAFF. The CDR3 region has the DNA TGTGCCAGCAGCGACTCTGGTAACACTGAAGCTTTCTTT.

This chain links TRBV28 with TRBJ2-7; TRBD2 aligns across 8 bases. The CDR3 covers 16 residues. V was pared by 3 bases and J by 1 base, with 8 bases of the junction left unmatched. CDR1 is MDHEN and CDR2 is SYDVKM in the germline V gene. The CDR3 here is CASSFGGGDGSYEQYF. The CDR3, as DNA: TGTGCCAGCAGTTTCGGGGGGGGAGACGGTTCCTACGAGCAGTACTTC.

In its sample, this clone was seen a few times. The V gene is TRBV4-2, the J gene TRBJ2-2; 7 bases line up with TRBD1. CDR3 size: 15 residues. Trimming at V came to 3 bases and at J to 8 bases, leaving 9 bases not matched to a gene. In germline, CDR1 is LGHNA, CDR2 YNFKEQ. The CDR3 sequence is CASSHRLDRRGELFF. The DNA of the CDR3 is TGTGCCAGCAGCCATAGGTTGGACAGGAGGGGGGAGCTGTTTTTT.

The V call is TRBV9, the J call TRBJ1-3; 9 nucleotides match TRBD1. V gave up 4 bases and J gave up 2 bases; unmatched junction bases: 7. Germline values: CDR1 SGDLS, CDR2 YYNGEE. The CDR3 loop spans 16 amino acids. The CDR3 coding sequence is TGTGCCAGCAGCTCCGACAGGGGGGGAGCTGGAAACACCATATATTTT. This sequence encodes CASSSDRGGAGNTIYF.

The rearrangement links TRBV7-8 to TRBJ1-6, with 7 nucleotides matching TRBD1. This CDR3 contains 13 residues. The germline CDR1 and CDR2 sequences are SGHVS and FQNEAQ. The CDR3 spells CASRAGGNSPLHF. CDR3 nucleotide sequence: TGTGCATCACGCGCAGGGGGAAATTCACCCCTCCACTTT.

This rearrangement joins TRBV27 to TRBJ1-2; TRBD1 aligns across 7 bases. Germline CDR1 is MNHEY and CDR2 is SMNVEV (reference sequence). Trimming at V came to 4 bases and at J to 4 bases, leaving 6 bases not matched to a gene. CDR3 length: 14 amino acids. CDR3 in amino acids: CASSSMTGPYGYTF. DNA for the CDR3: TGTGCCAGCAGTTCCATGACAGGGCCCTATGGCTACACCTTC.

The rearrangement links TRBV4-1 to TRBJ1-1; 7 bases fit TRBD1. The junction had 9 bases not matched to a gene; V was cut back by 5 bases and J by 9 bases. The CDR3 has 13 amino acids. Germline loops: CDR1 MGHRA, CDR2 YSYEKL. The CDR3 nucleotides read TGCGCCAGCAGCTCCTGGACAGGCGGAAAAGCTTTCTTT. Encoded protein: CASSSWTGGKAFF.

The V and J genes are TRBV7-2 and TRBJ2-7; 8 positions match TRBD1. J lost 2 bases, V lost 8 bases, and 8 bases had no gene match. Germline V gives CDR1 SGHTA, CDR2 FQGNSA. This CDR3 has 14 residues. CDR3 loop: CASARAGGPYEQYF. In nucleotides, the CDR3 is TGTGCCAGCGCCCGGGCAGGGGGCCCCTACGAGCAGTACTTC. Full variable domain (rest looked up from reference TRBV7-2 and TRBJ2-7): GAGVSQSPSNKVTEKGKDVELRCDPISGHTALYWYRQSLGQGLEFLIYFQGNSAPDKSGLPSDRFSAERTGGSVSTLTIQRTQQEDSAVYLCASARAGGPYEQYFGPGTRLTVT.

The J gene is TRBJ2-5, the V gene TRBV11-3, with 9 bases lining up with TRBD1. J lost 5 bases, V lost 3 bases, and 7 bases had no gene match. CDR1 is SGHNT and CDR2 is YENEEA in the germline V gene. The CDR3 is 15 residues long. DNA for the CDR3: TGTGCCAGCAGCTTGGGAACAGGGGGCTGGGAGACCCAGTACTTC. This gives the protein CASSLGTGGWETQYF.

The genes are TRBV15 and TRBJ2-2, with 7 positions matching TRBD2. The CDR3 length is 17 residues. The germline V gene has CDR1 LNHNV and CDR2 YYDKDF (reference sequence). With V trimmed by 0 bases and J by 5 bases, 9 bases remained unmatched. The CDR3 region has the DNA TGTGCCACCAGCAGAGATAGGGGCGGGAGTAGGACCGGGGAGCTGTTTTTT. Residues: CATSRDRGGSRTGELFF.